Described below is a single T cell receptor (beta chain) sequence and its context. What it binds is not known. Nominally healthy donors provided the samples, though records likely missed some immune exposures. This sample is part of a study of cytomegalovirus exposure and HLA in healthy donors. The V gene's germline CDR1 is GTSNPN and CDR2 SVGIG (reference sequence). This CDR3 is 15 amino acids long. Trimming took 1 base from V and 3 from J, leaving 13 bases between them. In the PCR, 60 Vbeta and 13 Jbeta primers were used. The assay was immunoSEQ multiplex PCR, and TCRdb's table has in-frame clones only and misses some. The sample has under 200,000 clones, about 81% seen once. Findings and caveats of the study: The Asian-associated ancestry cluster reportedly had fewer N-insertions than the approximately 700-donor mean in a later analysis. Among the most significant clusters, several appeared linked to common viral pathogens in a later analysis.

This receptor was taken from a woman aged 50 to 60 in good health and CMV-seropositive. The sample comprised PBMCs. V gene TRBV30 combines with J gene TRBJ1-5; D is uncertain. CDR3 nucleotides: TGTGCCTGGAGTGAGGCACAGCTCTACAATCAGCCCCAGCATTTT. It translates to CAWSEAQLYNQPQHF.